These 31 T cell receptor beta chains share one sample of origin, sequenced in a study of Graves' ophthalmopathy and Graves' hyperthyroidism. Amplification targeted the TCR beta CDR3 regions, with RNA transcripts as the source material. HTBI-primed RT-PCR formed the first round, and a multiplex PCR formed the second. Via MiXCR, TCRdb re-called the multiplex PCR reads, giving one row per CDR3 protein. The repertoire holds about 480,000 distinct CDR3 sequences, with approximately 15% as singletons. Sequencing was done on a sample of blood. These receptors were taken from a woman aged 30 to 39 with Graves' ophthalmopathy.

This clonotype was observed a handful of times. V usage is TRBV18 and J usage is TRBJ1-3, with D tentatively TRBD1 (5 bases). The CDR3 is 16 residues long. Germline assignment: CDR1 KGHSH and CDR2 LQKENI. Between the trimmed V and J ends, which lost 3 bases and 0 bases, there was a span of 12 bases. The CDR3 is CASSPFGAYSGNTIYF. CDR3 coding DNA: TGTGCCAGCTCACCGTTCGGGGCCTACTCTGGAAACACCATATATTTT.

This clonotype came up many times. The CDR3 DNA is TGTGCCAGCAGTTACCGCCGGGACAAGCAGTACTTC. This codes for CASSYRRDKQYF. The V and J genes are TRBV6-2 or TRBV6-3 and TRBJ2-7, with D possibly TRBD1 on 6 matching bases. Trimming removed 2 bases at V and 8 bases at J, with 10 bases between. This CDR3 spans 12 amino acids. Germline CDR1 reads MNHEY; CDR2 reads SVGEGT.

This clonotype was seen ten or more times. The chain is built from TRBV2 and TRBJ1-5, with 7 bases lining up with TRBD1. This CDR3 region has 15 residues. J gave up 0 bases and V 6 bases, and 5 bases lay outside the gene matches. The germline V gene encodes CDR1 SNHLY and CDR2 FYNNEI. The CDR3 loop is CASRTGTYSNQPQHF. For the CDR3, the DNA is TGTGCCAGCAGGACAGGGACGTATAGCAATCAGCCCCAGCATTTT.

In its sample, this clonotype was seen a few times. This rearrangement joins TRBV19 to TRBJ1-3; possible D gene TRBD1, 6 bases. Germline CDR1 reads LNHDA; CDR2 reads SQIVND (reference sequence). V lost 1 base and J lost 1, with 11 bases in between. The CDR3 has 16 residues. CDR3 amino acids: CASSIASGTSGNTIYF. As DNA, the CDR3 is TGTGCCAGTAGTATAGCTTCCGGGACATCTGGAAACACCATATATTTT. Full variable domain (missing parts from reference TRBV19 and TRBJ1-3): DGGITQSPKYLFRKEGQNVTLSCEQNLNHDAMYWYRQDPGQGLRLIYYSQIVNDFQKGDIAEGYSVSREKKESFPLTVTSAQKNPTAFYLCASSIASGTSGNTIYFGEGSWLTVV.

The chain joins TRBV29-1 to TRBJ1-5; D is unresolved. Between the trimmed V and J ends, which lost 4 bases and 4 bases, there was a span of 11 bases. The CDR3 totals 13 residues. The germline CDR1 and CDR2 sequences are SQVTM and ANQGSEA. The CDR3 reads CSVGSDLNQPQHF. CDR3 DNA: TGCAGCGTTGGAAGTGACCTTAATCAGCCCCAGCATTTT.

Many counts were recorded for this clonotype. DNA of the CDR3: TGTGCCAGCAGCCCCGGGACACCTACGAGCTACACCTTC. It is translated as CASSPGTPTSYTF. V and J are TRBV27 and TRBJ1-2, with D possibly being TRBD1 (6 bases). This CDR3 has 13 amino acids. V was pared by 6 bases and J by 9 bases, with 17 bases between. Per germline, CDR1 MNHEY and CDR2 SMNVEV (reference sequence).

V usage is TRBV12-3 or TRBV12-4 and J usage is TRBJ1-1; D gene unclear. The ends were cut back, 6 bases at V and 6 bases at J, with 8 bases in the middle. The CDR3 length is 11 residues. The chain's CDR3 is CASRIASEAFF. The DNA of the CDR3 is TGTGCCAGCAGGATTGCGTCTGAAGCTTTCTTT.

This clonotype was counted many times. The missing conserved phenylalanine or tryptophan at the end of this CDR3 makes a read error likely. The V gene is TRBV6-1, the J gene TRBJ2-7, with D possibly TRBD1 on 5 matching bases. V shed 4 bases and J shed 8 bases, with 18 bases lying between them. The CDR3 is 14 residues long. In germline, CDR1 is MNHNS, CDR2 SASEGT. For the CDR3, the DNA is TGTGCCAGCAGTGTAGGGGCAGCTGAAGGGCAGCAGTACATC. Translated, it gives CASSVGAAEGQQYI.

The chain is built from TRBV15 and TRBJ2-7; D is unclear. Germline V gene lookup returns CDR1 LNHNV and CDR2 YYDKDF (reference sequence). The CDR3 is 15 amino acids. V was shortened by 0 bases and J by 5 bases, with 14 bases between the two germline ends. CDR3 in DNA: TGTGCCACCAGCAGAGATCTGGCTGAGGTTGACGAGCAGTACTTC. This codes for CATSRDLAEVDEQYF.

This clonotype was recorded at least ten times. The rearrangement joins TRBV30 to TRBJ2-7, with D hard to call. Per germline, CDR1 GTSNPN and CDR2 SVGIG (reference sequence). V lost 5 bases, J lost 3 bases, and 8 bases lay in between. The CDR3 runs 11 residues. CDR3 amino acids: CAWALNYEQYF. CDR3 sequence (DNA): TGTGCCTGGGCCCTTAACTACGAGCAGTACTTC.

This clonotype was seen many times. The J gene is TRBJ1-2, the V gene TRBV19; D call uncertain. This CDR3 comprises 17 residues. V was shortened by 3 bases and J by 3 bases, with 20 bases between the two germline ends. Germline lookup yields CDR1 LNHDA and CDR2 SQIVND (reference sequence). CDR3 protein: CASSISASMGLDYGYTF. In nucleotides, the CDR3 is TGTGCCAGTAGTATTTCGGCTTCTATGGGATTAGACTATGGCTACACCTTC.

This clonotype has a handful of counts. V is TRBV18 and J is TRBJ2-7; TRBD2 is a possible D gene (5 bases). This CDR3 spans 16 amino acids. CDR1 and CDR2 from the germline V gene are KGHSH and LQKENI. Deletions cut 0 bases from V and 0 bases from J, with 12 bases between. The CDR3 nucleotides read TGTGCCAGCTCACCACCTGGCGGGCTTAGCTCCTACGAGCAGTACTTC. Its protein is CASSPPGGLSSYEQYF.

The CDR3, as DNA: TGTGCCAGCAGCAGACTTCGGGGCAACACTGAAGCTTTCTTT. Amino acids: CASSRLRGNTEAFF. This chain joins TRBV6-1 and TRBJ1-1; possible D gene TRBD1, 5 bases. Germline-derived CDR1 and CDR2 are MNHNS and SASEGT. V shed 6 bases and J shed 2 bases, with 13 bases lying between them. CDR3 size: 14 residues.

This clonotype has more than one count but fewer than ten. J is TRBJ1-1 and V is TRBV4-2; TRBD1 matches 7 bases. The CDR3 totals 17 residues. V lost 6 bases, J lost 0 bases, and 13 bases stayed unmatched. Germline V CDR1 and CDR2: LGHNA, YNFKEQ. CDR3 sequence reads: CASRYKTGLLMNTEAFF. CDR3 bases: TGTGCCAGCAGGTATAAGACAGGGCTCCTCATGAACACTGAAGCTTTCTTT.

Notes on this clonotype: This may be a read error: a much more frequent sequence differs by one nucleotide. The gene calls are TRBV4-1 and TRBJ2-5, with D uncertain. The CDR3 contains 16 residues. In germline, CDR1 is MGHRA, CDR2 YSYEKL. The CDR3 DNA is TGCGCCAGCAGCCAAGTTTTTGGTTCTAGAAAAGAGACCAAGTACTTC. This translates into CASSQVFGSRKETKYF.

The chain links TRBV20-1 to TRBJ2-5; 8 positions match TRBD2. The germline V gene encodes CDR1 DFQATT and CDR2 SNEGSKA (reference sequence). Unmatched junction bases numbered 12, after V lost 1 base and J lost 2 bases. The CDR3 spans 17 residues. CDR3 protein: CSARGLARPVPQETQYF. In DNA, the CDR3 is TGCAGTGCTAGAGGACTAGCGCGTCCTGTCCCGCAAGAGACCCAGTACTTC.

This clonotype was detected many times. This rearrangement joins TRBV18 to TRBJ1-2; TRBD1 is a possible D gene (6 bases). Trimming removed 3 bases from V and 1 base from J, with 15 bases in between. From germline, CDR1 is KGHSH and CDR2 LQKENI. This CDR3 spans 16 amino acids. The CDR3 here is CASSPGGTNYNYGYTF. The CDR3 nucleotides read TGTGCCAGCTCACCCGGGGGGACAAACTATAACTATGGCTACACCTTC.

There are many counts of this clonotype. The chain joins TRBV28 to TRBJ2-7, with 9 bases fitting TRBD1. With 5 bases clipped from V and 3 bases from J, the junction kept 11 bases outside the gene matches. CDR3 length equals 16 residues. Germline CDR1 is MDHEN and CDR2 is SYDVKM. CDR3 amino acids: CASSPSSGTGFYEQYF. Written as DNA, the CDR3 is TGTGCCAGCAGTCCCTCGTCCGGGACAGGGTTCTACGAGCAGTACTTC.

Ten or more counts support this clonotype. Here the CDR3 DNA reads TGTGCCTGGAGTGTACGAGGGACTAGCGGCCACGAGCAGTACTTC. Translated: CAWSVRGTSGHEQYF. The J gene is TRBJ2-7, the V gene TRBV30, with 11 bases matching TRBD2. CDR1 is GTSNPN and CDR2 is SVGIG in the germline V gene (reference sequence). CDR3 size: 15 residues. After removal of 0 bases from V and 5 bases from J, the junction contained 6 bases not matched to a gene.

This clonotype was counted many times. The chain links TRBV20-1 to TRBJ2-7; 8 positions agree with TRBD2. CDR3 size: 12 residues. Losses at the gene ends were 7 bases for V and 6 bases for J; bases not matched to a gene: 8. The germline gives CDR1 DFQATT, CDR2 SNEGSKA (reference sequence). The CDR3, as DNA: TGCAGTGAACCGGGACTAGGTGGCGAGCAGTACTTC. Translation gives CSEPGLGGEQYF.

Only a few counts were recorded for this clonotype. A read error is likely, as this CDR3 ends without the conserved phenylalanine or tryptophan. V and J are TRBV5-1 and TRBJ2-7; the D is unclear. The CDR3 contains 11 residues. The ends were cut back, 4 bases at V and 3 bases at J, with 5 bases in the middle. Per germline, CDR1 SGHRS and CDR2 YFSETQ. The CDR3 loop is CASSQNYEQYL. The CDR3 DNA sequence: TGCGCCAGCAGCCAAAACTACGAGCAGTACTTG.

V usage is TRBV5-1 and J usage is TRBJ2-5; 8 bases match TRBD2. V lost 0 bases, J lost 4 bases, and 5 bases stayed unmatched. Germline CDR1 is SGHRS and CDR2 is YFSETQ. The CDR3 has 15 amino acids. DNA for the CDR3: TGCGCCAGCAGCTTGGCCTTAGCGGGGCGAGAGACCCAGTACTTC. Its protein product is CASSLALAGRETQYF.

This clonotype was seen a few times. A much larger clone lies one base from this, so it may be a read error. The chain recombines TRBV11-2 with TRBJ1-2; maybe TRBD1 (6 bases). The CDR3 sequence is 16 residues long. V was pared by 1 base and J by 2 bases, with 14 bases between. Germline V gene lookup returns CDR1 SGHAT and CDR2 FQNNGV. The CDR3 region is CASSLGGRLRNYGYTF. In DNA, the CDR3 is TGTGCCAGCAGCTTAGGGGGGCGCCTGAGGAACTATGGCTACACCTTC.

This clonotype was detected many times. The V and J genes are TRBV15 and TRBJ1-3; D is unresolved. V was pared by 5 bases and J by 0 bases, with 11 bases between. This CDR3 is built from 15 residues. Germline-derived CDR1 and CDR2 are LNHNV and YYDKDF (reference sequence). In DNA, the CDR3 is TGTGCCACCAGCCGGTCTTCCCTCTCTGGAAACACCATATATTTT. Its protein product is CATSRSSLSGNTIYF. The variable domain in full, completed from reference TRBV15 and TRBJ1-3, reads DAMVIQNPRYQVTQFGKPVTLSCSQTLNHNVMYWYQQKSSQAPKLLFHYYDKDFNNEADTPDNFQSRRPNTSFCFLDIRSPGLGDTAMYLCATSRSSLSGNTIYFGEGSWLTVV.

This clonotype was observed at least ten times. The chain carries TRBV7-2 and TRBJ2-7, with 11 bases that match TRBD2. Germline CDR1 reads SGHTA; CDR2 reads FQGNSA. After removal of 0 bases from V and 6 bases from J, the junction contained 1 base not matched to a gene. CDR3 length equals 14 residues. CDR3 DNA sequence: TGTGCCAGCAGCTTAGCGCTAGCGGGGGGCGAGCAGTACTTC. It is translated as CASSLALAGGEQYF.

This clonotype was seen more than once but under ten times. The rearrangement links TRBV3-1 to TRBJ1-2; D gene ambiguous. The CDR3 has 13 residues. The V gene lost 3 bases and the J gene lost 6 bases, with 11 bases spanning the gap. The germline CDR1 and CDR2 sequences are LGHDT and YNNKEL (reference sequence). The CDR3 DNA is TGTGCCAGCAGCCAGGCAGCTCTGGATGGCTACACCTTC. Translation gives CASSQAALDGYTF. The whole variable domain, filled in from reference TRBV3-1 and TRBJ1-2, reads DTAVSQTPKYLVTQMGNDKSIKCEQNLGHDTMYWYKQDSKKFLKIMFSYNNKELIINETVPNRFSPKSPDKAHLNLHINSLELGDSAVYFCASSQAALDGYTFGSGTRLTVV.

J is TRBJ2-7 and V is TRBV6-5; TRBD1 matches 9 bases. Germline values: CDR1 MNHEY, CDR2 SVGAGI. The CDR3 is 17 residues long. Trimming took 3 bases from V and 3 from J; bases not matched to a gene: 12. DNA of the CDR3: TGTGCCAGCAGTTATAACCGGGACAGGGATCTTCTCTACGAGCAGTACTTC. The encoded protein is CASSYNRDRDLLYEQYF.

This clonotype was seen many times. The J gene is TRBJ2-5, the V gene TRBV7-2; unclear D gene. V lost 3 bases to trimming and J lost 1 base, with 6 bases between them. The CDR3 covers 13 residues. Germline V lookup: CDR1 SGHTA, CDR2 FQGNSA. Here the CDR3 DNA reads TGTGCCAGCAGCTTGGTGTTCCAAGAGACCCAGTACTTC. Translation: CASSLVFQETQYF.

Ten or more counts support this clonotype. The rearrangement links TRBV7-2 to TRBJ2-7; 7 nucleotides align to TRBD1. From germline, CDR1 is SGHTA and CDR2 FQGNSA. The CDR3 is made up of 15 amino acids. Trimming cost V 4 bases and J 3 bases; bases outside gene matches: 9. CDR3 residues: CASSSKTGWVYEQYF. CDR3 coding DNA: TGTGCCAGCAGCTCCAAGACAGGGTGGGTCTACGAGCAGTACTTC. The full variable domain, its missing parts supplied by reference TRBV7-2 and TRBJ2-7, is GAGVSQSPSNKVTEKGKDVELRCDPISGHTALYWYRQSLGQGLEFLIYFQGNSAPDKSGLPSDRFSAERTGGSVSTLTIQRTQQEDSAVYLCASSSKTGWVYEQYFGPGTRLTVT.

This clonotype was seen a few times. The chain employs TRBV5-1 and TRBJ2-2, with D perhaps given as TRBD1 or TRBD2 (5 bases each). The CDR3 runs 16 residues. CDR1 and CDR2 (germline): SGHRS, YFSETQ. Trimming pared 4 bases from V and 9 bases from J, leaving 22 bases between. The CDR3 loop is CASSLTTGPLSRELFF. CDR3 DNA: TGCGCCAGCAGCCTAACCACGGGGCCCTTGTCTCGGGAGCTGTTTTTT.

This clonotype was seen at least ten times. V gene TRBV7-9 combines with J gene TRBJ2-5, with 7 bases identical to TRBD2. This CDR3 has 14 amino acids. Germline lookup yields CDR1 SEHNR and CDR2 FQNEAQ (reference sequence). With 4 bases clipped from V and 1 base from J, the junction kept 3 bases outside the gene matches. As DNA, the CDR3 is TGTGCCAGCAGCTCGGGACTACCCCAAGAGACCCAGTACTTC. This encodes CASSSGLPQETQYF.